Each of the 26 T cell receptor beta chains below was sequenced from the same sample in a study of control samples from healthy donors and cancer patients (dated by TCRdb to the early 2020s). The library was made by the immunoSEQ multiplex PCR assay. TCRdb holds this immuneACCESS table with in-frame rearrangements only. Some clones are missing; in checked studies, unresolved V genes explain under half, and the rest has no known cause. The sample table shows about 150,000 clones, and roughly 93% are seen once. Jointly, the top ten make up around 5.4% of the sample. The sample comprised blood. The receptors originated from a man aged 18 to 29 in good health.

The chain employs TRBV5-1 and TRBJ1-1; D might be TRBD1 (6 bases). CDR1 and CDR2 from the germline V gene are SGHRS and YFSETQ. This CDR3 has 15 amino acids. The germline V and J ends were trimmed by 4 bases and 5 bases, with 18 bases remaining between them. DNA for the CDR3: TGCGCCAGCAGCCCTTCGGGGGGGCTTAGGACTGAAGCTTTCTTT. Amino acid sequence: CASSPSGGLRTEAFF.

V is TRBV7-2 and J is TRBJ2-7, with TRBD2 matching over 7 bases. The germline V gene encodes CDR1 SGHTA and CDR2 FQGNSA. The CDR3 totals 14 residues. The V segment lost 5 bases and the J segment 3 bases; nucleotides outside the gene matches: 7. The CDR3 nucleotides read TGTGCCAGCAGCCTAAGTGGCGGGAGCTACGAGCAGTACTTC. Its translation is CASSLSGGSYEQYF.

The rearrangement links TRBV3-1 (or the pseudogene TRBV3-2) to TRBJ2-7, with 7 bases that match TRBD1. J was trimmed by 1 base and V by 0 bases; bases with no gene match: 9. Germline CDR1 LGHDT, CDR2 YNNKEL (reference sequence). The CDR3 loop spans 17 amino acids. The CDR3 loop is CASSQDGRQGASYEQYF. CDR3 DNA: TGTGCCAGCAGCCAAGATGGTCGACAGGGCGCATCCTACGAGCAGTACTTC.

The chain carries TRBV27 and TRBJ2-1, with D possibly TRBD2 on 6 matching bases. The V end lost 5 bases, the J end lost 3 bases, and 11 bases lay between the germline ends. The CDR3 sequence is 14 residues long. Germline CDR1 reads MNHEY; CDR2 reads SMNVEV (reference sequence). DNA of the CDR3: TGTGCCAGCAGTCACCCCGGGAGCTACAATGAGCAGTTCTTC. Translation: CASSHPGSYNEQFF.

The rearrangement joins TRBV6-6 to TRBJ1-1; D possibly corresponds to TRBD1 (5 bases). Germline CDR1 reads MNHNY; CDR2 reads SVGAGI (reference sequence). Trimming shortened V by 6 bases and J by 1 base, and 9 bases separated the two germline ends. The CDR3 contains 13 residues. The CDR3 reads CASSFGQNTEAFF. The CDR3 DNA reads as TGTGCCAGCAGCTTTGGACAGAACACTGAAGCTTTCTTT.

About this clone: One junction end does not reproduce the germline sequence, and a read error may be involved. The V call is TRBV6-5, the J call TRBJ2-2; unclear D gene. The CDR3 loop spans 13 amino acids. CDR1 and CDR2 from the germline V gene are MNHEY and SVGAGI. This chain's CDR3 is CASSYTKTGELFF. In DNA, the CDR3 is TGTGCCAGCAGTTACACGAAGACCGGGGAGCTGTTTTTT.

The sample holds one count of this clone. The V and J genes are TRBV5-4 and TRBJ2-1; perhaps TRBD1 as D (5 bases). Deletions cut 0 bases from V and 9 bases from J, with 7 bases between. The CDR3 sequence is 12 residues long. Germline-derived CDR1 and CDR2 are SGHNT and YYREEE (reference sequence). CDR3 residues: CASSLGGSEQFF. As DNA, the CDR3 is TGTGCCAGCAGCTTGGGGGGCAGTGAGCAGTTCTTC.

The chain has TRBV18 and TRBJ2-2, with 7 positions matching TRBD2. This CDR3 is built from 17 residues. The trim removed 4 bases at V and 1 base at J, leaving 9 bases unmatched. Per germline, CDR1 KGHSH and CDR2 LQKENI. CDR3 in amino acids: CASSRMAGDGNTGELFF. Written as DNA, the CDR3 is TGTGCCAGCTCACGTATGGCGGGGGACGGGAACACCGGGGAGCTGTTTTTT.

Regarding this clone: Mismatch with germline at one junction end may stem from a read error. The V call is TRBV7-7, the J call TRBJ2-7, with D perhaps TRBD1 (5 bases). The germline V gene encodes CDR1 SSHAT and CDR2 FNYEAQ (reference sequence). There are 15 residues in the CDR3. The CDR3 DNA is TGTGCTAGCAGCTTAGGGCAGGGAAGTAACTACGAGCAGTACTTC. The encoded protein is CASSLGQGSNYEQYF.

The chain couples TRBV27 to TRBJ1-2; D not resolved. Trimming removed 4 bases from V and 8 bases from J, with 17 bases in between. Germline values: CDR1 MNHEY, CDR2 SMNVEV (reference sequence). The CDR3 is made up of 14 amino acids. The CDR3 protein is CASSSPSASRGYTF. The CDR3, as DNA: TGTGCCAGCAGTTCACCTTCGGCCTCGAGGGGCTACACCTTC.

The V call is TRBV10-3, the J call TRBJ1-6; unclear D gene. The germline CDR1 and CDR2 sequences are ENHRY and SYGVKD. Trimming pared 6 bases from V and 7 bases from J, leaving 16 bases between. There are 15 residues in the CDR3. CDR3 sequence reads: CAIRKPDGENSPLHF. CDR3 nucleotide sequence: TGTGCCATCAGGAAACCGGACGGAGAGAATTCACCCCTCCACTTT.

This chain uses TRBV6-5 with TRBJ2-2; weak D call: TRBD1 (6 bases). Per germline, CDR1 MNHEY and CDR2 SVGAGI. The V end was cut by 6 bases, the J end by 5 bases, with 7 bases between. The CDR3 has 12 amino acids. Here the CDR3 reads CASRGTTGELFF. Written as DNA, the CDR3 is TGTGCCAGCAGGGGGACAACCGGGGAGCTGTTTTTT.

In its sample, this clone was seen once. The chain has TRBV6-5 and TRBJ1-2; the D is unclear. Between the trimmed V and J ends, which lost 2 bases and 8 bases, there was a span of 12 bases. Germline loops: CDR1 MNHEY, CDR2 SVGAGI. The CDR3 spans 13 residues. The CDR3 protein is CASSYPGSYGYTF. The CDR3 bases are TGTGCCAGCAGTTACCCGGGCAGTTACGGCTACACCTTC.

The chain joins TRBV7-9 to TRBJ1-2, with D possibly TRBD1 on 5 matching bases. This CDR3 region has 14 residues. V lost 0 bases and J 4 bases, leaving 9 bases between the germline ends. The germline V gene encodes CDR1 SEHNR and CDR2 FQNEAQ (reference sequence). This CDR3 reads CASSLAGGSYGYTF. The CDR3, as DNA: TGTGCCAGCAGCTTAGCGGGGGGGAGCTATGGCTACACCTTC.

CDR3 nucleotides: TGTGCCAGCAGCCGAGGAGCAGGGGGCTCTGTCATAGGGCAGCAGTTCTTC. It codes for CASSRGAGGSVIGQQFF. The rearrangement joins TRBV16 to TRBJ2-1; 8 bases agree with TRBD1. The germline gives CDR1 KGHSY, CDR2 FQNENV. V gave up 4 bases and J gave up 11 bases; unmatched junction bases: 19. The CDR3 is 17 residues long. Based on the CDR3 plus reference TRBV16 and TRBJ2-1, the full variable domain is GEEVAQTPKHLVRGEGQKAKLYCAPIKGHSYVFWYQQVLKNEFKFLISFQNENVFDETGMPKERFSAKCLPNSPCSLEIQATKLEDSAVYFCASSRGAGGSVIGQQFFGPGTRLTVL.

CDR3 in amino acids: CASSPIHSSGANVLTF. In DNA, the CDR3 is TGCGCCAGCAGTCCAATACATAGCTCTGGGGCCAACGTCCTGACTTTC. The chain is built from TRBV23-1 and TRBJ2-6, with D hard to call. TRBV23-1 is placed among ORFs of uncertain function. V dropped 4 bases and J dropped 0 bases, with 10 bases sitting between them. The length of the CDR3 is 16 residues.

The gene calls are TRBV7-9 and TRBJ1-1, with D perhaps TRBD1 (5 bases). CDR3 size: 14 residues. V was clipped by 5 bases and J by 3 bases, with 13 bases between them. Germline-derived CDR1 and CDR2 are SEHNR and FQNEAQ (reference sequence). CDR3 sequence (DNA): TGTGCCAGCAGCCCCGGGACCGTGTACACTGAAGCTTTCTTT. Encoded protein: CASSPGTVYTEAFF.

The chain couples TRBV24-1 to TRBJ2-1; TRBD2 is a possible D gene (5 bases). Germline V gene data show CDR1 as KGHDR and CDR2 as SFDVKD. The CDR3 is 16 residues long. Trimming cost V 3 bases and J 8 bases, with 19 bases left between them. The CDR3, as DNA: TGTGCCACCAGTGATCCGGGAACCCCCTCACTGGATGAGCAGTTCTTC. It translates to CATSDPGTPSLDEQFF.

The genes are TRBV28 and TRBJ1-5, with a tentative D call TRBD1 (5 bases). Germline loops: CDR1 MDHEN, CDR2 SYDVKM. This CDR3 spans 16 amino acids. V gave up 8 bases and J gave up 1 base, with 18 bases separating them. CDR3 loop: CASARGTLGSNQPQHF. The CDR3 nucleotides read TGTGCCAGCGCCAGAGGGACGCTTGGGAGCAATCAGCCCCAGCATTTT.

The V gene is TRBV4-1, the J gene TRBJ2-1, with TRBD2 matching 10 bases. Losses at the gene ends were 8 bases for V and 3 bases for J; bases not matched to a gene: 13. Germline CDR1 is MGHRA and CDR2 is YSYEKL. This CDR3 comprises 17 residues. As DNA, the CDR3 is TGCGCCAGCGGCCCGGGACTAGCGCGTAGCATCTACAATGAGCAGTTCTTC. It is translated as CASGPGLARSIYNEQFF.

This rearrangement joins TRBV5-1 to TRBJ1-5, with D unclear. V lost 0 bases to trimming and J lost 3 bases, with 4 bases between them. CDR1 SGHRS and CDR2 YFSETQ come from the germline V gene. This CDR3 spans 13 amino acids. CDR3 sequence reads: CASSLGLNQPQHF. The CDR3 nucleotides read TGCGCCAGCAGCTTGGGTCTCAATCAGCCCCAGCATTTT. Drawing the rest from reference TRBV5-1 and TRBJ1-5, the complete variable domain is KAGVTQTPRYLIKTRGQQVTLSCSPISGHRSVSWYQQTPGQGLQFLFEYFSETQRNKGNFPGRFSGRQFSNSRSEMNVSTLELGDSALYLCASSLGLNQPQHFGDGTRLSIL.

This chain links TRBV5-1 with TRBJ1-2, with 7 bases lining up with TRBD1. Trimming took 0 bases from V and 8 from J; bases not matched to a gene: 4. The CDR3 sequence is 13 residues long. Germline V CDR1 and CDR2: SGHRS, YFSETQ. CDR3 nucleotide sequence: TGCGCCAGCAGCTTGGACAGGGGTCGCGGCTACACCTTC. It translates to CASSLDRGRGYTF.

The V and J genes are TRBV18 and TRBJ2-7; 12 nucleotides agree with TRBD1. V shed 1 base and J 3 bases; nucleotides not matched to a gene: 13. The CDR3 spans 19 residues. CDR1 and CDR2 (germline): KGHSH, LQKENI. CDR3: CASSPQPGQGATYYYEQYF. Written as DNA, the CDR3 is TGTGCCAGCTCACCACAACCGGGACAGGGGGCTACATATTACTACGAGCAGTACTTC.

This clone was counted a single time. This chain connects TRBV5-6 to TRBJ2-4; possible D gene TRBD2, 6 bases. This CDR3 comprises 12 residues. Germline values: CDR1 SGHDT, CDR2 YYEEEE. Trimming stripped 2 bases from V and 12 bases from J, with 12 bases between. CDR3 in DNA: TGTGCCAGCAGCTTTCGGAGGGAAAATCAGTACTTC. Its translation: CASSFRRENQYF.

Details on this clone: The junction departs from the called germline gene at one end, perhaps through a read error. This chain links TRBV7-7 with TRBJ2-7; 8 bases line up with TRBD2. Germline V gene lookup returns CDR1 SSHAT and CDR2 FNYEAQ (reference sequence). The CDR3 spans 15 residues. CDR3 amino acids: CASSPGGAGPYEQYF. The CDR3 nucleotides read TGTGCTAGCAGCCCCGGGGGGGCTGGACCCTACGAGCAGTACTTC.

V and J are TRBV9 and TRBJ1-3; D perhaps matches TRBD1 (6 bases). This CDR3 contains 15 residues. Germline CDR1 and CDR2: SGDLS and YYNGEE. V lost 2 bases and J 1 base, leaving 10 bases between the germline ends. The CDR3 is CASSVSQGSGNTIYF. CDR3 coding DNA: TGTGCCAGCAGCGTTTCACAGGGTTCTGGAAACACCATATATTTT.